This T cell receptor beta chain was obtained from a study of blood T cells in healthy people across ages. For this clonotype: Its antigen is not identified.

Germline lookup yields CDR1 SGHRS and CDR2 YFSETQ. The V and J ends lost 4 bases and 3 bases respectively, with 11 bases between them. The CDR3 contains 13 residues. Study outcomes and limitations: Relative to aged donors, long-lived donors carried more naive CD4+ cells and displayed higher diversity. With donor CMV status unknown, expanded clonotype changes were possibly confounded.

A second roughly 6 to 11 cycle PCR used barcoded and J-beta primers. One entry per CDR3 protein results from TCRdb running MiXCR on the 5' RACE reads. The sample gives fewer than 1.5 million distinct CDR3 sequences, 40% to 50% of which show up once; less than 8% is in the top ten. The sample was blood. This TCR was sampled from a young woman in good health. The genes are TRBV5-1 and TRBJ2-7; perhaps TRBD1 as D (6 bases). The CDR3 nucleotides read TGCGCCAGCAGCGCCGGGACAATCTACGAGCAGTACTTC. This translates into CASSAGTIYEQYF.